The 16 T cell receptor beta chains below all came from one sample that was sequenced in a study of T-cell reconstitution after alpha-beta-depleted transplantation in children. Molecular barcoding with unique molecular identifiers was used for the TCRbeta library. TCRdb reprocessed the PCR reads via MiXCR and lists one record per CDR3 protein. The profile shows approximately 520,000 distinct CDR3 sequences, approximately 10% of them singletons. The material was PBMCs, mostly from graft donor cells, obtained 180 days after TCRalphabeta/CD19-depleted stem cell transplant. The receptors stem from a female patient between 2 and 15 years old who had a stem cell transplant for aplastic anemia, so the T cells may come from the graft donor.

The chain carries TRBV6-5 and TRBJ2-1; D is perhaps TRBD2 (5 bases). V lost 4 bases, J lost 5 bases, and 18 bases lay in between. Germline assignment: CDR1 MNHEY and CDR2 SVGAGI. The CDR3 runs to 16 residues. The CDR3 DNA is TGTGCCAGCAGTTCCCCTAGCCGTATTCCCAACAATGAGCAGTTCTTC. The encoded protein is CASSSPSRIPNNEQFF.

V is TRBV6-2 or TRBV6-3 and J is TRBJ2-5; D not resolved. The germline gives CDR1 MNHEY, CDR2 SVGEGT. The CDR3 has 15 residues. With 1 base removed from V and 5 bases from J, the gap between germline ends came to 14 bases. Here the CDR3 reads CASSYFGPTRETQYF. CDR3 nucleotide sequence: TGTGCCAGCAGTTACTTTGGCCCGACGAGGGAGACCCAGTACTTC.

The rearrangement links TRBV11-1 to TRBJ2-1; 7 bases line up with TRBD2. Germline V CDR1 and CDR2: SGHAT, FQDESV (reference sequence). The CDR3 loop spans 14 amino acids. Germline trimming cut 7 bases from V and 7 bases from J; bases unmatched to any gene: 10. The CDR3 is CASTPFSSGNEQFF. CDR3 in DNA: TGTGCCAGCACCCCCTTTAGTAGCGGGAATGAGCAGTTCTTC.

The sample holds many counts of this clonotype. The chain links TRBV20-1 to TRBJ2-7; D is ambiguous. V was pared by 0 bases and J by 1 base, with 10 bases between. Germline V lookup: CDR1 DFQATT, CDR2 SNEGSKA (reference sequence). The CDR3 spans 14 residues. As DNA, the CDR3 is TGCAGTGCTAGAGAACTCCCCGGTTCCTACGAGCAGTACTTC. It specifies CSARELPGSYEQYF.

At least ten counts were recorded for this clonotype. The chain has TRBV6-2 or TRBV6-3 and TRBJ2-1; 10 bases fit TRBD2. There are 16 residues in the CDR3. Germline V lookup: CDR1 MNHEY, CDR2 SVGEGT. V dropped 3 bases and J dropped 0; count of bases not matched to a gene: 2. CDR3 nucleotides: TGTGCCAGCAGTTATGCTAGCGGGAGCTCCTACAATGAGCAGTTCTTC. Amino acids: CASSYASGSSYNEQFF.

This clonotype came up many times. In DNA form, the CDR3 reads TGCGCCAGCAGCTTGGATTCGCTAGCGGGAGAAGGGTACTTC. As protein: CASSLDSLAGEGYF. The J gene is TRBJ2-7, the V gene TRBV5-1; TRBD2 matches 10 bases. This CDR3 spans 14 amino acids. CDR1 is SGHRS, CDR2 YFSETQ, per germline. Trimming at V came to 0 bases and at J to 12 bases, leaving 9 bases not matched to a gene.

This clonotype was observed a handful of times. The chain employs TRBV6-2 or TRBV6-3 and TRBJ1-2, with D perhaps matching TRBD1 (6 bases). Trimming stripped 2 bases from V and 2 bases from J, with 12 bases between. Germline CDR1 MNHEY, CDR2 SVGEGT. This CDR3 has 15 residues. As DNA, the CDR3 is TGTGCCAGCAGTTACCGAACAGGGCCCAACTATGGCTACACCTTC. Protein: CASSYRTGPNYGYTF.

A few counts support this clonotype. The chain is built from TRBV20-1 and TRBJ1-5, with TRBD1 identical over 8 bases. V lost 3 bases to trimming and J lost 5 bases; unmatched junction nucleotides: 9. This CDR3 has 15 residues. Germline V gene lookup returns CDR1 DFQATT and CDR2 SNEGSKA (reference sequence). The CDR3: CSARSPGGPDQPQHF. The CDR3 DNA is TGCAGTGCTAGGTCCCCAGGGGGCCCCGATCAGCCCCAGCATTTT.

This chain uses TRBV27 with TRBJ2-1; the match to TRBD1 covers 8 bases. Germline values: CDR1 MNHEY, CDR2 SMNVEV (reference sequence). This CDR3 has 15 residues. The V segment lost 4 bases and the J segment 5 bases; nucleotides outside the gene matches: 7. CDR3 coding DNA: TGTGCCAGCAGTTACTACCAGGGGGCGAACAATGAGCAGTTCTTC. It specifies CASSYYQGANNEQFF.

The chain recombines TRBV12-3 or TRBV12-4 with TRBJ2-1; 10 bases fit TRBD1. The ends lost 3 bases at V and 3 bases at J; junction bases unmatched: 5. The CDR3 runs 16 residues. CDR3 in amino acids: CASSFGTGAYYNEQFF. The CDR3 coding sequence is TGTGCCAGCAGTTTCGGGACAGGGGCTTACTACAATGAGCAGTTCTTC.

The chain has TRBV7-9 and TRBJ2-1, with 7 positions matching TRBD1. J was trimmed by 4 bases and V by 2 bases; bases with no gene match: 11. The CDR3 consists of 17 residues. Germline lookup yields CDR1 SEHNR and CDR2 FQNEAQ (reference sequence). In DNA form, the CDR3 reads TGTGCCAGCAGCTTAAAAAGGCGGACAGGCCTATACAATGAGCAGTTCTTC. It is translated as CASSLKRRTGLYNEQFF.

This clonotype has a count of ten or more. V gene TRBV28 combines with J gene TRBJ2-7; D is ambiguous. The CDR3 contains 13 residues. V shed 5 bases and J shed 3 bases, with 11 bases lying between them. Germline values: CDR1 MDHEN, CDR2 SYDVKM. The CDR3 is CASSMLGYYEQYF. The CDR3 DNA reads TGTGCCAGCAGTATGTTGGGGTACTACGAGCAGTACTTC.

This clonotype was observed at least ten times. The chain employs TRBV9 and TRBJ2-3; TRBD2 agrees at 11 bases. The CDR3 length is 16 residues. Germline CDR1 reads SGDLS; CDR2 reads YYNGEE. V shed 2 bases, J shed 4 bases, and the junction held 6 bases outside the gene matches. The CDR3: CASSVSSGGRADTQYF. In nucleotides, the CDR3 is TGTGCCAGCAGCGTTTCTAGCGGGGGGCGTGCAGATACGCAGTATTTT.

The chain employs TRBV20-1 and TRBJ2-1; D is ambiguous. CDR1 is DFQATT, CDR2 SNEGSKA, per germline (reference sequence). This CDR3 spans 17 amino acids. Trimming removed 0 bases from V and 0 bases from J, with 15 bases in between. In DNA, the CDR3 is TGCAGTGCTAGAGATAAAATTGGTGCGAGCTCCTACAATGAGCAGTTCTTC. This translates into CSARDKIGASSYNEQFF.

This clonotype has more than one count but fewer than ten. The gene calls are TRBV18 and TRBJ1-3, with D hard to call. V was shortened by 0 bases and J by 0 bases, with 12 bases between the two germline ends. The germline V gene encodes CDR1 KGHSH and CDR2 LQKENI. This CDR3 spans 17 amino acids. The CDR3: CASSPPWEPVSGNTIYF. The CDR3 region has the DNA TGTGCCAGCTCACCACCGTGGGAGCCCGTCTCTGGAAACACCATATATTTT.

The chain carries TRBV10-3 and TRBJ2-1; 7 bases align to TRBD2. After removal of 3 bases from V and 5 bases from J, the junction contained 10 bases not matched to a gene. In germline, CDR1 is ENHRY, CDR2 SYGVKD. The length of the CDR3 is 16 residues. Written as DNA, the CDR3 is TGTGCCATCAGTGACCCAACTAGCGTTAGGCACAATGAGCAGTTCTTC. Translation gives CAISDPTSVRHNEQFF.